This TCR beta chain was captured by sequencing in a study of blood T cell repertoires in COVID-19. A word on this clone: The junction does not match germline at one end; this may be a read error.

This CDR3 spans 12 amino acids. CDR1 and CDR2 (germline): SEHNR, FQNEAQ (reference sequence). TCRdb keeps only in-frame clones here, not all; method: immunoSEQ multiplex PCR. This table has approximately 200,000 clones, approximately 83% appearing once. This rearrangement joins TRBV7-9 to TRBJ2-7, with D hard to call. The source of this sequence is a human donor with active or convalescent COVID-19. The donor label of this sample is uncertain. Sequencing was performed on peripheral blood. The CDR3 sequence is CASSLDGGVQNF. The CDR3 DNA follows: TGTGCCAGCAGCTTAGATGGTGGTGTGCAGAACTTC.